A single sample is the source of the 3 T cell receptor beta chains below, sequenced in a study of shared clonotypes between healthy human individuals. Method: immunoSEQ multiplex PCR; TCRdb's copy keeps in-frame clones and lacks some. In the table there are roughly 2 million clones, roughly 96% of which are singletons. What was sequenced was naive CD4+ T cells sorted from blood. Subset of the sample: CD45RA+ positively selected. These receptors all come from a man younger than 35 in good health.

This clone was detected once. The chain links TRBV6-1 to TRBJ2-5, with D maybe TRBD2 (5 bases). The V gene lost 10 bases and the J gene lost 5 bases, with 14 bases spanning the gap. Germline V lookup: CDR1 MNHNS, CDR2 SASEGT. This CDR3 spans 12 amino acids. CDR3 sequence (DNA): TGTGCCAATCCATTGAGGGAGGAGACCCAGTACTTC. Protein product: CANPLREETQYF.

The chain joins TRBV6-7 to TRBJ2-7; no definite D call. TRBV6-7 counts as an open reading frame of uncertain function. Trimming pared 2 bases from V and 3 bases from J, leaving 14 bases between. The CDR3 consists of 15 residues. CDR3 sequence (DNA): TGTGCCAGCAGTTACCCTGGTGCGGTAATCTACGAGCAGTACTTC. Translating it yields CASSYPGAVIYEQYF.

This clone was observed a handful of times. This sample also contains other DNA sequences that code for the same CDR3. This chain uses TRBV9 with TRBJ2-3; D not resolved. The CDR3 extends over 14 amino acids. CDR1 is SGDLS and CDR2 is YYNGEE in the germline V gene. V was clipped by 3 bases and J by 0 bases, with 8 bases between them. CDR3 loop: CASSGQASTDTQYF. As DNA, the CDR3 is TGTGCCAGCAGCGGGCAGGCTAGCACAGATACGCAGTATTTT.